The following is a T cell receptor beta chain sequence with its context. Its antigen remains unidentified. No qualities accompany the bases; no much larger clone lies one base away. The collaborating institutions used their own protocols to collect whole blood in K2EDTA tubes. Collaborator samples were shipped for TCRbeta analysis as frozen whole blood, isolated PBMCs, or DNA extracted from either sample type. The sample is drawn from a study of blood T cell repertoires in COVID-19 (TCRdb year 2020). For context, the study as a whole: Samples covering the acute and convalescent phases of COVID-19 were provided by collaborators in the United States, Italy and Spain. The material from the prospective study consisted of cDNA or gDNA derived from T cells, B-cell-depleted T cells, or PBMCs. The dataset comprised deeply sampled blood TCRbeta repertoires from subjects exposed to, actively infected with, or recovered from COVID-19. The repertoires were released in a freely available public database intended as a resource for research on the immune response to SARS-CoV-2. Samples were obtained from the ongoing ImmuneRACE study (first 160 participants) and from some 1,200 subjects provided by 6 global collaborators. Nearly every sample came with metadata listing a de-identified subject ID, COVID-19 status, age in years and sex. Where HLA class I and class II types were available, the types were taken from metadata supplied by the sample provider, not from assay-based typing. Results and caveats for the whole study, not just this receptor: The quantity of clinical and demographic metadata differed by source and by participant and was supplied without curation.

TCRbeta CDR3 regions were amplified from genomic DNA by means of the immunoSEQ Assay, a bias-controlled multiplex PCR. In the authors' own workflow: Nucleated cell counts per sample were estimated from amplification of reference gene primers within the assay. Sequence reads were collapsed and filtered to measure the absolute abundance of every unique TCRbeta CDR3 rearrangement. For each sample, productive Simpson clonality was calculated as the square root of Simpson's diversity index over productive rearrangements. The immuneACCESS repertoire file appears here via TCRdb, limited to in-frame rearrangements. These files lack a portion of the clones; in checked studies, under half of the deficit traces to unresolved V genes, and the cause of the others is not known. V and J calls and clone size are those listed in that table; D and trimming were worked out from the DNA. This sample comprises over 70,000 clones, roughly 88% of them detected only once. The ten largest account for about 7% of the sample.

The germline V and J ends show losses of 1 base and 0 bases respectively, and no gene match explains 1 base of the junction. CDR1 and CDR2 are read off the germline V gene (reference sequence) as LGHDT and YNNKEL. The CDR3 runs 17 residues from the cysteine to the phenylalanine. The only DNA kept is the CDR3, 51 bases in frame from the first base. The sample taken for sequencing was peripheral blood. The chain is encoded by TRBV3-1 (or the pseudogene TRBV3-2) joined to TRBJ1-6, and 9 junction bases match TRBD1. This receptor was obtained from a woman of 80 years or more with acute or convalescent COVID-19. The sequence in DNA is TGTGCCAGCAGCCAAGCGGGACAGGGCTCCTATAATTCACCCCTCCACTTT. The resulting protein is CASSQAGQGSYNSPLHF.